Listed below are T cell receptor beta chains from one sample, sequenced in a study of T cells in Graves' hyperthyroidism and ophthalmopathy. TCRdb re-analysed the multiplex PCR reads in MiXCR, keeping a single row per CDR3 protein. The table shows hundreds of thousands of distinct CDR3 sequences, with 14% occurring only once. Sample: blood. These receptors were obtained from a young woman with Graves' hyperthyroidism. CDR3s include the opening cysteine and the closing phenylalanine or tryptophan. The order of the fields is V gene, D gene, J gene, clone size, CDR3 protein, CDR3 DNA. The D gene is left open where the match is weak. Some rows mark clone size as missing; the rest say once, few, many or name a class of expanded clone.

TRBV28	.	TRBJ2-2	few	CASRRTVGGELSF	TGTGCCAGCAGGCGGACAGTTGGCGGGGAGCTGTCTTTT
TRBV20-1	.	TRBJ2-3	many	CSARDPTLDTQYF	TGCAGTGCTAGAGATCCGACCCTAGATACGCAGTATTTT
TRBV7-9	.	TRBJ1-5	many	CASSSEAGPNQPQHF	TGTGCCAGCAGCTCAGAGGCAGGGCCCAATCAGCCCCAGCATTTT
TRBV7-2	.	TRBJ1-6	.	CASSLVPGQSLHF	TGTGCCAGCAGCTTAGTCCCGGGTCAGTCCCTCCACTTT
TRBV6-5	.	TRBJ1-1	.	CASSYYYLPNTEAFF	TGTGCCAGCAGTTACTACTACCTACCTAACACTGAAGCTTTCTTT
TRBV18	.	TRBJ2-1	many	CASSPLMDIQSGEQFF	TGTGCCAGCTCACCACTCATGGACATACAATCGGGGGAGCAGTTCTTC
TRBV6-1	TRBD2	TRBJ2-1	.	CASSRKLAGGVKHYNERFF	TGTGCCAGCAGCCGTAAATTAGCGGGAGGAGTGAAGCACTACAATGAGCGGTTCTTC
TRBV10-3	TRBD1	TRBJ1-2	few	CAISERQGAAYGYTF	TGTGCCATCAGTGAGAGACAGGGGGCTGCCTATGGCTACACCTTC
TRBV7-9	TRBD2	TRBJ2-7	many	CASSFREGLSEQYF	TGTGCCAGCAGCTTCCGGGAGGGCCTCTCCGAGCAGTACTTC
TRBV4-1	TRBD2	TRBJ2-7	few	CASSQQLADPYEQYF	TGCGCCAGCAGCCAACAACTAGCGGACCCCTACGAGCAGTACTTC
TRBV27	.	TRBJ1-1	.	CAFQARENTEAFF	TGTGCCTTTCAGGCCAGGGAGAACACTGAAGCTTTCTTT
TRBV9	TRBD1	TRBJ2-4	.	CASSPTGFLDIQYF	TGTGCCAGCAGCCCGACAGGGTTTTTGGACATTCAGTACTTC
TRBV11-3	.	TRBJ2-1	few	CASSPTERGNNEQFF	TGTGCCAGCAGCCCTACCGAGAGGGGGAACAATGAGCAGTTCTTC
TRBV11-2	.	TRBJ2-7	many	CASPYPDGKVYEQYF	TGTGCCAGCCCTTACCCGGACGGAAAGGTCTACGAGCAGTACTTC
TRBV20-1	TRBD1	TRBJ1-1	many	CSARTGGMNTEAFF	TGCAGTGCTAGGACAGGGGGTATGAACACTGAAGCTTTCTTT
TRBV12-3/TRBV12-4	.	TRBJ2-2	few	CASSFSTIANTGELFF	TGTGCCAGCAGTTTTTCGACTATAGCGAACACCGGGGAGCTGTTTTTT
TRBV6-2/TRBV6-3	TRBD1	TRBJ1-2	many	CASSYWTGRGVGYTF	TGTGCCAGCAGTTATTGGACAGGAAGAGGAGTTGGCTACACCTTC
TRBV12-5	TRBD1	TRBJ1-1	many	CASGSSSGGRYEAFF	TGTGCTAGTGGCTCCTCCTCAGGGGGCAGATATGAAGCTTTCTTT
TRBV28	.	TRBJ2-6	.	CASTLDGANVLTF	TGTGCCAGCACCTTAGATGGGGCCAACGTCCTGACTTTC
TRBV28	.	TRBJ2-5	.	CASSYLRGREALGQYF	TGTGCCAGCAGTTATTTACGAGGTCGTGAGGCCTTAGGCCAGTACTTC
TRBV29-1	.	TRBJ2-6	few	CSVEDRQAGANVLTF	TGCAGCGTTGAAGATAGACAGGCTGGGGCCAACGTCCTGACTTTC
TRBV12-3/TRBV12-4	TRBD1	TRBJ2-1	many	CASSEQGQLSYNEQFF	TGTGCCAGCAGTGAACAGGGACAGTTGTCCTACAATGAGCAGTTCTTC
TRBV28	.	TRBJ2-3	many	CASSGSPTEFKIDTQYF	TGTGCCAGCAGCGGGTCGCCGACAGAATTTAAGATAGATACGCAGTATTTT
TRBV6-4	.	TRBJ1-2	.	CASIQTGLYGYTF	TGTGCCAGCATTCAGACAGGCCTCTATGGCTACACCTTC
TRBV12-3/TRBV12-4	TRBD1	TRBJ2-5	few	CASSLWDRELETQYF	TGTGCCAGCAGTTTGTGGGACAGGGAGTTGGAGACCCAGTACTTC
TRBV2	.	TRBJ2-3	.	CASNVGWGTDTQYF	TGTGCCAGCAACGTGGGTTGGGGCACAGATACGCAGTATTTT
TRBV25-1	TRBD1	TRBJ2-1	.	CASGKKETGGIWDEQFF	TGTGCCAGCGGGAAGAAGGAAACAGGGGGGATTTGGGATGAGCAGTTCTTC
TRBV14	.	TRBJ2-5	few	CASSQEPLSETQYF	TGTGCCAGCAGCCAAGAACCCCTATCCGAGACCCAGTACTTC
TRBV5-1	.	TRBJ1-1	.	CASSFSGPDAAEAFF	TGCGCCAGCAGCTTTTCTGGACCTGACGCGGCTGAAGCTTTCTTT
TRBV28	.	TRBJ1-2	few	CASSLSGGRNYGYTF	TGTGCCAGCAGTTTATCTGGGGGGCGTAACTATGGCTACACCTTC
TRBV4-3	.	TRBJ1-4	many	CASSQDHGLTRSNEKLFF	TGCGCCAGCAGCCAAGATCACGGCCTTACGAGGTCTAATGAAAAACTGTTTTTT
TRBV27	.	TRBJ1-1	few	CASSLVQGTEAFF	TGTGCCAGCAGCCTAGTCCAGGGGACTGAAGCTTTCTTT
TRBV29-1	.	TRBJ2-7	.	CSVEEQWEQYF	TGCAGCGTTGAAGAACAATGGGAGCAGTACTTC
TRBV5-6	.	TRBJ2-1	few	CASSSARVEQFF	TGTGCCAGCAGCTCAGCTAGGGTTGAGCAGTTCTTC
TRBV11-2	.	TRBJ1-5	.	CASSLGALGRREGPSNHAQHF	TGTGCCAGCAGCTTAGGAGCGCTAGGCAGAAGGGAGGGCCCCTCGAATCATGCCCAGCATTTT
TRBV6-2/TRBV6-3	TRBD1	TRBJ1-5	few	CASSYTTGNNQPQHF	TGTGCCAGCAGTTACACGACAGGGAACAATCAGCCCCAGCATTTT
TRBV18	TRBD2	TRBJ2-1	many	CASSPGTSTNEQFF	TGTGCCAGCTCACCAGGGACTAGCACTAATGAGCAGTTCTTC
TRBV9	.	TRBJ1-5	.	CASSVRGTLGQPQHF	TGTGCCAGCAGCGTCCGGGGTACTCTCGGTCAGCCCCAGCATTTT
TRBV6-1	.	TRBJ2-3	.	CASREHVYTDTQYF	TGTGCCAGCAGGGAACATGTCTACACAGATACGCAGTATTTT
TRBV30	TRBD1	TRBJ2-2	few	CACDLGQGSTGELFF	TGTGCCTGCGATTTGGGACAGGGAAGCACCGGGGAGCTGTTTTTT
TRBV6-1	.	TRBJ2-5	few	CASWWGEETQYF	TGTGCCAGTTGGTGGGGAGAGGAGACCCAGTACTTC
TRBV20-1	TRBD1	TRBJ2-5	.	CSARPTGGRETQYF	TGCAGTGCTCGACCTACAGGGGGCAGAGAGACCCAGTACTTC
TRBV28	.	TRBJ2-3	many	CASSPHLASSTDTQYF	TGTGCCAGCAGTCCTCATCTAGCGAGTAGCACAGATACGCAGTATTTT
TRBV7-8	.	TRBJ1-2	many	CASSPVWGGRPYGYTF	TGTGCCAGCAGCCCCGTTTGGGGGGGCCGACCGTATGGCTACACCTTC
TRBV7-9	.	TRBJ1-1	few	CASSLPKNTEAFF	TGTGCCAGCAGCTTACCCAAGAACACTGAAGCTTTCTTT
TRBV20-1	.	TRBJ2-7	.	CSAMVDSYEQYF	TGCAGTGCTATGGTTGACAGCTACGAGCAGTACTTC
TRBV12-5	TRBD1	TRBJ1-1	few	CASGSSLTGRNTEAFF	TGTGCTAGTGGTTCCTCACTGACAGGGCGGAACACTGAAGCTTTCTTT
TRBV2	.	TRBJ2-1	many	CASSEEAAPGDEQFF	TGTGCCAGCAGTGAAGAGGCGGCCCCAGGAGATGAGCAGTTCTTC
TRBV7-9	.	TRBJ2-3	.	CASSSPTENRPKKFTDTQYF	TGTGCCAGCAGCTCACCAACCGAAAATAGACCGAAGAAATTCACAGATACGCAGTATTTT
TRBV5-8	TRBD2	TRBJ2-3	.	CASSSLAGGPTDTQYF	TGTGCCAGCAGCTCGTTAGCGGGAGGGCCCACAGATACGCAGTATTTT
TRBV6-5	.	TRBJ2-1	.	CASSYSTAVLTKQFF	TGTGCCAGCAGTTACTCGACTGCAGTCCTAACCAAGCAGTTCTTC
TRBV12-3/TRBV12-4	.	TRBJ1-2	many	CASSLHPSNYGYTF	TGTGCCAGCAGTCTCCATCCCTCCAACTATGGCTACACCTTC
TRBV7-9	.	TRBJ2-7	many	CASSFPGNEQYF	TGTGCCAGCAGCTTCCCAGGGAACGAGCAGTACTTC
TRBV20-1	.	TRBJ2-7	few	CSARVGRGYEQYF	TGCAGTGCTAGAGTCGGCAGGGGCTACGAGCAGTACTTC